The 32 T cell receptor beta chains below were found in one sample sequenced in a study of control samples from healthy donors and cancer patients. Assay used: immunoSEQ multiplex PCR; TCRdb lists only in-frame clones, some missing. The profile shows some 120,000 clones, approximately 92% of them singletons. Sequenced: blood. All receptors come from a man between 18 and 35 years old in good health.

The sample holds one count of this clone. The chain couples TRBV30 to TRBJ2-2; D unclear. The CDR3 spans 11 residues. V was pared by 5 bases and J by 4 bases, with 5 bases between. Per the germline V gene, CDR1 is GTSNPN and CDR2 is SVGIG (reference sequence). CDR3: CAWGRTGELFF. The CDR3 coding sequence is TGTGCCTGGGGGCGCACCGGGGAGCTGTTTTTT.

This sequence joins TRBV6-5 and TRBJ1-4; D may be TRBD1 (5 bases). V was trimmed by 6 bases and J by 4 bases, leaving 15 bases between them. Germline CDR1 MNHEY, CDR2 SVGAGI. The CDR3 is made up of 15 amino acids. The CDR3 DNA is TGTGCCAGCAGCTCAGACAGTCGGGGTAATGAAAAACTGTTTTTT. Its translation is CASSSDSRGNEKLFF.

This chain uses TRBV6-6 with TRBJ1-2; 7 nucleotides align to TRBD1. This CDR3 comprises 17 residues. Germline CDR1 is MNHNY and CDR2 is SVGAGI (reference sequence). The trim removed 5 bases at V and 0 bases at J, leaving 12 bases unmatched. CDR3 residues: CASSPSTGKISNYGYTF. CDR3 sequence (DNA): TGTGCCAGCAGTCCCTCGACAGGGAAAATCTCTAACTATGGCTACACCTTC.

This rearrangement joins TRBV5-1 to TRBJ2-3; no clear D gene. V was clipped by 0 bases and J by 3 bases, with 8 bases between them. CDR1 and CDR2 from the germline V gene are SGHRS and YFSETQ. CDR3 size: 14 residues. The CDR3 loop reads CASSLGRATDTQYF. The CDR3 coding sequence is TGCGCCAGCAGCTTGGGTAGGGCGACAGATACGCAGTATTTT.

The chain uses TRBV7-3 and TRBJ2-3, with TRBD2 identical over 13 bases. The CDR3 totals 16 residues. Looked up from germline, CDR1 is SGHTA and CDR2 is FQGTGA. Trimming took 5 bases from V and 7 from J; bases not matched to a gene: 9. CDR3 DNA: TGTGCCAGCAGCCCCAGGGGACTAGCGGGAACACATACGCAGTATTTT. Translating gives CASSPRGLAGTHTQYF.

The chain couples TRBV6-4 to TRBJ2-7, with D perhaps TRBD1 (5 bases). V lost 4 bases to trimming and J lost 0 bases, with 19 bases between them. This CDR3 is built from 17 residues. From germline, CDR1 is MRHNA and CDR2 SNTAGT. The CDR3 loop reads CASSAPRTLRSSYEQYF. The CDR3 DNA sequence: TGTGCCAGCAGTGCCCCCCGGACACTAAGGAGCTCCTACGAGCAGTACTTC.

CDR3 coding DNA: TGTGCCAGCAGTTACCCGGGAGCGAACACTGAAGCTTTCTTT. Translated: CASSYPGANTEAFF. The chain joins TRBV6-5 to TRBJ1-1; D gene uncertain. Germline V CDR1 and CDR2: MNHEY, SVGAGI. The CDR3 has 14 residues. Trimming shortened V by 2 bases and J by 1 base, and 8 bases separated the two germline ends.

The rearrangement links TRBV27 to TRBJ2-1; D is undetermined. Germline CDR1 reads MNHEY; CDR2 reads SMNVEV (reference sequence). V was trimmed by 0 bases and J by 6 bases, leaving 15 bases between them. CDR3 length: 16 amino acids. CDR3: CASSLSHSDKRNEQFF. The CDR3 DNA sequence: TGTGCCAGCAGTTTATCGCACAGTGACAAGCGCAATGAGCAGTTCTTC.

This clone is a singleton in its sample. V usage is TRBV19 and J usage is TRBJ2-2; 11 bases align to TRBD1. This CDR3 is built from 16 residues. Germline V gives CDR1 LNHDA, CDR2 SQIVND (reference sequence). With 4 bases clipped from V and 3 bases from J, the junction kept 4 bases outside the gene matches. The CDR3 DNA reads TGTGCCAGTAGTACCGGACAGGGGGCACACACCGGGGAGCTGTTTTTT. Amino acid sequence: CASSTGQGAHTGELFF.

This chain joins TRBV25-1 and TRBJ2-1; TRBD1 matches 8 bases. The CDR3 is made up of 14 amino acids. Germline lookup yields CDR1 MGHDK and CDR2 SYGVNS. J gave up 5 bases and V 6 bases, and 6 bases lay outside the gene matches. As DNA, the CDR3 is TGTGCCAGCAGACCTGACAGGGGACACAATGAGCAGTTCTTC. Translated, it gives CASRPDRGHNEQFF.

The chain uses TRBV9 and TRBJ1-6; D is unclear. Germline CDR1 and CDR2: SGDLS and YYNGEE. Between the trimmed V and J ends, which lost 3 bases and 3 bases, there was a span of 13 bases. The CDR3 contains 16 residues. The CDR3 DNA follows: TGTGCCAGCAGCGCCGGAGGAGGTTTCTATAATTCACCCCTCCACTTT. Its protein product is CASSAGGGFYNSPLHF. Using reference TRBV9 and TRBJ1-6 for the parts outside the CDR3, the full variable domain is DSGVTQTPKHLITATGQRVTLRCSPRSGDLSVYWYQQSLDQGLQFLIQYYNGEERAKGNILERFSAQQFPDLHSELNLSSLELGDSALYFCASSAGGGFYNSPLHFGNGTRLTVT.

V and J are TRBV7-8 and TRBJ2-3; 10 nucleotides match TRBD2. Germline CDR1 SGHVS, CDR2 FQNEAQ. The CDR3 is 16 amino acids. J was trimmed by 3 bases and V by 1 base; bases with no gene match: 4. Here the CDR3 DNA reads TGTGCCAGCAGCTTAGATGATAGCGGGAGGACAGATACGCAGTATTTT. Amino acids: CASSLDDSGRTDTQYF.

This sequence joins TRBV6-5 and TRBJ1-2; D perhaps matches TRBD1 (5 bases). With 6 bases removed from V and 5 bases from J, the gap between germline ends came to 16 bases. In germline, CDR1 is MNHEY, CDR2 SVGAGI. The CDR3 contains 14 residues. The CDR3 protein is CASSPSGGTYGYTF. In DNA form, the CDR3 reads TGTGCCAGCAGCCCCTCCGGGGGGACGTATGGCTACACCTTC.

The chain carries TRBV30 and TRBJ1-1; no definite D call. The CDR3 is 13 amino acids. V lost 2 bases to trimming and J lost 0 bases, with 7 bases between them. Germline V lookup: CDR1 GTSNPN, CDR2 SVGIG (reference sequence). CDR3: CAWSRVMNTEAFF. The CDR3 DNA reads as TGTGCCTGGAGTCGGGTTATGAACACTGAAGCTTTCTTT.

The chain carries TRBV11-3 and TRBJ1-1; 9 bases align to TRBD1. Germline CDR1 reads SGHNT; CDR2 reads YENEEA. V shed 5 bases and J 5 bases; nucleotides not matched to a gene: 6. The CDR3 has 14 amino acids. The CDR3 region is CASSNRGLRTEAFF. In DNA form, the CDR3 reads TGTGCCAGCAGCAACAGGGGGCTTCGGACTGAAGCTTTCTTT.

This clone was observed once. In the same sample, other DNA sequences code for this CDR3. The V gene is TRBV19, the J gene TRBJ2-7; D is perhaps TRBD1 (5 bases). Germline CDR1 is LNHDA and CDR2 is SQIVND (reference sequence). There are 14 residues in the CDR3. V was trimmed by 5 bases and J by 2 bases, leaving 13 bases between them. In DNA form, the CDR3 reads TGTGCCAGTAGTCTCGGACACCCGACCTACGAGCAGTACTTC. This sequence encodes CASSLGHPTYEQYF. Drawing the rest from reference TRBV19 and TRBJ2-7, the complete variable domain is DGGITQSPKYLFRKEGQNVTLSCEQNLNHDAMYWYRQDPGQGLRLIYYSQIVNDFQKGDIAEGYSVSREKKESFPLTVTSAQKNPTAFYLCASSLGHPTYEQYFGPGTRLTVT.

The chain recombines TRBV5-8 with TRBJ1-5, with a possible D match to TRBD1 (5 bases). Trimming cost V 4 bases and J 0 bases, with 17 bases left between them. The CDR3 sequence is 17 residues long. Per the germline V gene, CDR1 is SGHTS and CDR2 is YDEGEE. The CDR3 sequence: CASSPFPGTDSNQPQHF. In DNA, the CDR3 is TGTGCCAGCAGCCCCTTTCCCGGGACGGATAGCAATCAGCCCCAGCATTTT.

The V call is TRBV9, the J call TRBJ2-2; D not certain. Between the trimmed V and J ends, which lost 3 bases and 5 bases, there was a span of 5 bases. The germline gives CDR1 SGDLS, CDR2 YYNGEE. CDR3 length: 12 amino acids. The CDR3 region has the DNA TGTGCCAGCAGCGAGTTTACCGGGGAGCTGTTTTTT. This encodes CASSEFTGELFF.

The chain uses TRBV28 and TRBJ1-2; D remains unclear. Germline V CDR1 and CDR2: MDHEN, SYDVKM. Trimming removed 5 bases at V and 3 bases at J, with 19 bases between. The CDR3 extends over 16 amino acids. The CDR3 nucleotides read TGTGCCAGCAGTCCGAGCGGGCCGGGGTTCGACTATGGCTACACCTTC. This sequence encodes CASSPSGPGFDYGYTF.

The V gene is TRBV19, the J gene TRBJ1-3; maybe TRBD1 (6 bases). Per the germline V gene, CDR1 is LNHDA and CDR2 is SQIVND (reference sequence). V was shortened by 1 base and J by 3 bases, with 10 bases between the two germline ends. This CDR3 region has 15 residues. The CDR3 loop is CASSIAGDLGNTIYF. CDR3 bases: TGTGCCAGTAGTATAGCAGGGGACCTTGGAAACACCATATATTTT.

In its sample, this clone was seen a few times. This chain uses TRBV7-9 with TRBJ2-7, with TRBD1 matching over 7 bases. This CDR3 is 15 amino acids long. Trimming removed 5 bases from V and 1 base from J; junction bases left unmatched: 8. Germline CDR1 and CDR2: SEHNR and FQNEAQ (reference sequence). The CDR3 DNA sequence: TGTGCCAGCAGCCACAGCCAGGGGGAATCCTACGAGCAGTACTTC. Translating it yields CASSHSQGESYEQYF.

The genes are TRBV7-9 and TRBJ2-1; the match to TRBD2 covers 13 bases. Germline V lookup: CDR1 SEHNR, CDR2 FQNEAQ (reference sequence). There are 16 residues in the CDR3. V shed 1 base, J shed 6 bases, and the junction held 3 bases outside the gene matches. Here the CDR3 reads CASSLVGLAGSNEQFF. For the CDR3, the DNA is TGTGCCAGCAGCTTAGTGGGACTAGCGGGAAGCAATGAGCAGTTCTTC.

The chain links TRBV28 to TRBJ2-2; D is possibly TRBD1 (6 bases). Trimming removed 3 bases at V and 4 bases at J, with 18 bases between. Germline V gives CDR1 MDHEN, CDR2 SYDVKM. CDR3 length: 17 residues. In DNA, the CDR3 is TGTGCCAGCAGTTTTTCTTTTTCCAGGGGACGCACCGGGGAGCTGTTTTTT. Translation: CASSFSFSRGRTGELFF.

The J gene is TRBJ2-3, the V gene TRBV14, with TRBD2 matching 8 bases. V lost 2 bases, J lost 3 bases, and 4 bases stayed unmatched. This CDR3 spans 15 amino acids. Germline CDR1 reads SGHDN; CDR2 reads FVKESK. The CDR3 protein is CASSQTSGPTDTQYF. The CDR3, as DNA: TGTGCCAGCAGCCAAACTAGCGGCCCGACAGATACGCAGTATTTT.

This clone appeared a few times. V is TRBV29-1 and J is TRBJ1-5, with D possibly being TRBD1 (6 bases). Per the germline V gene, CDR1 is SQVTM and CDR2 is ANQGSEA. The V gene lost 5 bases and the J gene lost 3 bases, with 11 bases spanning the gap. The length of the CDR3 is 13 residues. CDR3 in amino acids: CSVTPGHNQPQHF. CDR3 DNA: TGCAGCGTTACCCCGGGACACAATCAGCCCCAGCATTTT.

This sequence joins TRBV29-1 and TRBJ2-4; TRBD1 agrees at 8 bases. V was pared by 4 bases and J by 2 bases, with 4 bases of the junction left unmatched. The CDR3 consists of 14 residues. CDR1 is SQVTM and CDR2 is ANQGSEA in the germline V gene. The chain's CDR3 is CSVGQGATKNIQYF. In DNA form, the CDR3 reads TGCAGCGTTGGCCAGGGGGCGACCAAAAACATTCAGTACTTC.

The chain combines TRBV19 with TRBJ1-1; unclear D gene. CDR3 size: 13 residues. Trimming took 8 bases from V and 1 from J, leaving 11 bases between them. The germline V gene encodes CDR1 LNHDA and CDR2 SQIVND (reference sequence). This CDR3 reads CASSTKGNTEAFF. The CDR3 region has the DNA TGTGCCAGTTCAACCAAGGGGAACACTGAAGCTTTCTTT.

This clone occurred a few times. CDR3 nucleotide sequence: TGTGCCAGCAGCTACCGGGACGGCTCAGGCGAGCAGTACTTC. As protein: CASSYRDGSGEQYF. This chain connects TRBV5-4 to TRBJ2-7; D tentatively reads TRBD1 or TRBD2 (5 bases each). The CDR3 covers 14 residues. The V gene's germline CDR1 is SGHNT and CDR2 YYREEE (reference sequence). V lost 3 bases and J 6 bases, leaving 16 bases between the germline ends.

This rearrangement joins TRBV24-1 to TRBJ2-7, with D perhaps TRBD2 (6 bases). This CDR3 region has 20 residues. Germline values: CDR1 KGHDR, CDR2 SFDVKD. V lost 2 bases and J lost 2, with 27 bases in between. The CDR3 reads CATSDYRFFPPKGRPYEQYV. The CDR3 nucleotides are TGTGCCACCAGTGATTACAGGTTCTTTCCGCCTAAAGGGAGGCCCTACGAGCAGTACGTC.

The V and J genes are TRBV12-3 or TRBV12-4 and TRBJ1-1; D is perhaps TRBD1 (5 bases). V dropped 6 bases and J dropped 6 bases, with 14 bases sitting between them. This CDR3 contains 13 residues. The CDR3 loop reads CASRGGSEAEAFF. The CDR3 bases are TGTGCCAGCAGGGGGGGATCAGAGGCTGAAGCTTTCTTT.

The CDR3 loop is CASSWDNYGYTF. Here the CDR3 DNA reads TGTGCCAGCAGCTGGGATAACTATGGCTACACCTTC. The gene calls are TRBV5-5 and TRBJ1-2, with no clear D. Germline V gene sequence: CDR1 SGHKS, CDR2 YYEKEE (reference sequence). V gave up 3 bases and J gave up 1 base, with 4 bases separating them. The CDR3 runs 12 residues.

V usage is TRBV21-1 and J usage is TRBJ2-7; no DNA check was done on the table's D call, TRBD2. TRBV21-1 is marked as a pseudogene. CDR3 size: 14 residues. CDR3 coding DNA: TGTGCCAGCAGCAAAATGGGCAGGGCGGGAGAGCAGTACGTC. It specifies CASSKMGRAGEQYV.